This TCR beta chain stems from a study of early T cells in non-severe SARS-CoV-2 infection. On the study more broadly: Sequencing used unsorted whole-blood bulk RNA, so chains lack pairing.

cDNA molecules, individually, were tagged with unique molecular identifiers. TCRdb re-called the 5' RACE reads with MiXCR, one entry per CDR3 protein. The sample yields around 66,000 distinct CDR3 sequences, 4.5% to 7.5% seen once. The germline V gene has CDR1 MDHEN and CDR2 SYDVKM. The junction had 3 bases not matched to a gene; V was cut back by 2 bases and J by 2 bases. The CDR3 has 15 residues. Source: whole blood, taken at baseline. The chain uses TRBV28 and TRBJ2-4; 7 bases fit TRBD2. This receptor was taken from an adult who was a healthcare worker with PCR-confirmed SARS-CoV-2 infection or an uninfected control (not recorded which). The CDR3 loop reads CASSLAGVTKNIQYF. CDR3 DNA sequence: TGTGCCAGCAGTTTAGCGGGAGTAACCAAAAACATTCAGTACTTC.